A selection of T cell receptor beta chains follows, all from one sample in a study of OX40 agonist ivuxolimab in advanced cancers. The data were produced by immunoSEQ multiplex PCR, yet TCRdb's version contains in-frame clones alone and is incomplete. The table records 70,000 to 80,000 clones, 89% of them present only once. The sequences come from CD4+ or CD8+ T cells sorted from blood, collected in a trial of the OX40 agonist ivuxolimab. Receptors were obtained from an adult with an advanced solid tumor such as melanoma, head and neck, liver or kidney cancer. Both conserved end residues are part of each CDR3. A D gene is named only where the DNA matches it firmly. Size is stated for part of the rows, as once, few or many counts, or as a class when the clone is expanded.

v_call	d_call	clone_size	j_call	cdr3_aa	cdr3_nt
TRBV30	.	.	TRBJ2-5	CAWSVQETQYF	TGTGCCTGGAGTGTACAAGAGACCCAGTACTTC
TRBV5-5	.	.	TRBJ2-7	CASSFNSGFEYF	TGTGCCAGCAGCTTTAATTCGGGCTTTGAGTACTTC
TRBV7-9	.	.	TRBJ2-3	CASSLAGASDTQYF	TGTGCCAGCAGCTTAGCGGGAGCATCGGATACGCAGTATTTT
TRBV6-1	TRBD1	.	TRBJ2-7	CASDEDRGGFEQYF	TGTGCCAGCGATGAGGACAGGGGAGGTTTCGAGCAGTACTTC
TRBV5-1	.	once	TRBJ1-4	CASSPAVAGPNEKLFF	TGCGCCAGCAGCCCGGCAGTGGCCGGTCCGAATGAAAAACTGTTTTTT
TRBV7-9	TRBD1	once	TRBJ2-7	CASSLASTGASSYEQYF	TGTGCCAGCAGCTTAGCTTCTACAGGGGCAAGCTCCTACGAGCAGTACTTC
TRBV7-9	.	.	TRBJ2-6	CASSRPLGGGTGANVLTF	TGTGCCAGCAGCCGACCCCTTGGAGGGGGCACTGGGGCCAACGTCCTGACTTTC
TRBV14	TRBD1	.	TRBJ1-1	CASSQTGGYGAEAFF	TGTGCCAGCAGCCAAACAGGGGGCTATGGCGCTGAAGCTTTCTTT
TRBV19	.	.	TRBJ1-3	CASSRPGQTSGNTIYF	TGTGCCAGTAGTAGGCCGGGACAAACCTCTGGAAACACCATATATTTT
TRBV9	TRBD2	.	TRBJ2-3	CASSVTSGTSGRWTDTQYF	TGTGCCAGCAGCGTAACCTCCGGGACTAGCGGGAGGTGGACAGATACGCAGTATTTT
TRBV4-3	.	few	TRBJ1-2	CASSQTGTTYGYTF	TGCGCCAGCAGCCAAACCGGGACCACCTATGGCTACACCTTC
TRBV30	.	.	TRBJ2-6	CAWSVSGILSGANVLTF	TGTGCCTGGAGTGTTTCCGGGATCCTCTCTGGGGCCAACGTCCTGACTTTC
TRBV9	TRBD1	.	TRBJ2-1	CASSVAASDRVYNEQFF	TGTGCCAGCAGCGTAGCTGCGTCGGACAGGGTCTACAATGAGCAGTTCTTC
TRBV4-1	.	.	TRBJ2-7	CASSHPLVPAEQYF	TGCGCCAGCAGCCACCCATTGGTTCCCGCCGAGCAGTACTTC
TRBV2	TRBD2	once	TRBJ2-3	CASGTTSGSPDTQYF	TGTGCCAGCGGAACCACTAGCGGGAGCCCAGATACGCAGTATTTT
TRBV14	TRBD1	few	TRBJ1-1	CASSQMDRMNTEAFF	TGTGCCAGCAGCCAGATGGACAGGATGAACACTGAAGCTTTCTTT
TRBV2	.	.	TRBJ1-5	CASTQDSNQPQHF	TGTGCCAGCACCCAGGACAGCAATCAGCCCCAGCATTTT
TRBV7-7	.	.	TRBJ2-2	CASSLRPEPNTGELFF	TGTGCCAGCAGCTTAAGACCTGAGCCGAACACCGGGGAGCTGTTTTTT
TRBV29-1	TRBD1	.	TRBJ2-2	CSVGDRAGTGELFF	TGCAGCGTTGGAGACAGGGCAGGCACCGGGGAGCTGTTTTTT
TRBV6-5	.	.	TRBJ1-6	CASSYSLGKSPLHF	TGTGCCAGCAGTTACTCGCTCGGGAAATCACCCCTCCACTTT
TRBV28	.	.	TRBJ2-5	CASSREETQYF	TGTGCCAGCAGCCGCGAAGAGACCCAGTACTTC
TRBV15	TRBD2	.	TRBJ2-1	CATSSSSGSYNEQFF	TGTGCCACCAGCAGTTCTAGCGGCTCCTACAATGAGCAGTTCTTC